Shown below are 6 T cell receptor beta chains from a single sample sequenced in a study of blood T cell repertoires in COVID-19. Data came from immunoSEQ multiplex PCR; TCRdb stores just in-frame clones and leaves some out. The profile shows some 37,000 clones, approximately 88% of them singletons. Sample: peripheral blood. These receptors all stem from a woman aged 70 to 79 with acute or convalescent COVID-19.

The rearrangement uses TRBV28 and TRBJ2-1, with D possibly being TRBD2 (7 bases). V lost 8 bases, J lost 5 bases, and 22 bases lay in between. Germline V CDR1 and CDR2: MDHEN, SYDVKM. The CDR3 spans 16 residues. The CDR3 loop reads CASSLAGEGEDNEQFF. As DNA, the CDR3 is TGTGCCAGCTCTTTAGCGGGTGAGGGGGAGGACAATGAGCAGTTCTTC.

This clone occurred once. The V gene is TRBV19, the J gene TRBJ2-3; a possible D gene is TRBD1 (5 bases). The CDR3 loop spans 16 amino acids. Germline loops: CDR1 LNHDA, CDR2 SQIVND (reference sequence). V lost 5 bases and J lost 4, with 19 bases in between. CDR3 in amino acids: CASSPRAGIGADTQYF. CDR3 in DNA: TGTGCCAGTAGTCCAAGGGCAGGGATCGGAGCAGATACGCAGTATTTT.

On this clone itself: Other nucleotide sequences from this sample produce the same CDR3. The chain links TRBV4-1 to TRBJ2-5; D is unclear. This CDR3 has 14 amino acids. CDR1 and CDR2 (germline): MGHRA, YSYEKL. V was clipped by 0 bases and J by 0 bases, with 5 bases between them. The CDR3 DNA follows: TGCGCCAGCAGCCAAGAACCAGACCAAGAGACCCAGTACTTC. Translated, it gives CASSQEPDQETQYF.

The chain carries TRBV6-6 and TRBJ1-4; D gene ambiguous. V was shortened by 7 bases and J by 7 bases, with 7 bases between the two germline ends. The CDR3 spans 11 residues. Germline CDR1 is MNHNY and CDR2 is SVGAGI (reference sequence). The CDR3 loop reads CASKESEKLFF. The CDR3 nucleotides read TGTGCCAGCAAGGAGAGTGAAAAACTGTTTTTT.

The rearrangement uses TRBV7-9 and TRBJ2-7; 9 bases are a match to TRBD1. The CDR3 consists of 15 residues. Germline values: CDR1 SEHNR, CDR2 FQNEAQ (reference sequence). With V trimmed by 6 bases and J by 5 bases, 11 bases remained unmatched. The CDR3 is CASRSGQGDTDEQYV. The DNA for the CDR3 is TGTGCCAGCAGATCGGGACAGGGTGATACCGACGAGCAGTACGTC.

V gene TRBV6-5 combines with J gene TRBJ2-7; 10 positions match TRBD1. This CDR3 is 14 amino acids long. Germline CDR1 and CDR2: MNHEY and SVGAGI. The V and J ends lost 5 bases and 6 bases, in that order; junction bases with no gene match: 7. The CDR3 loop is CASSRDRGNVEQYV. The CDR3 coding sequence is TGTGCCAGCAGTAGGGACAGGGGAAACGTCGAGCAGTACGTC.